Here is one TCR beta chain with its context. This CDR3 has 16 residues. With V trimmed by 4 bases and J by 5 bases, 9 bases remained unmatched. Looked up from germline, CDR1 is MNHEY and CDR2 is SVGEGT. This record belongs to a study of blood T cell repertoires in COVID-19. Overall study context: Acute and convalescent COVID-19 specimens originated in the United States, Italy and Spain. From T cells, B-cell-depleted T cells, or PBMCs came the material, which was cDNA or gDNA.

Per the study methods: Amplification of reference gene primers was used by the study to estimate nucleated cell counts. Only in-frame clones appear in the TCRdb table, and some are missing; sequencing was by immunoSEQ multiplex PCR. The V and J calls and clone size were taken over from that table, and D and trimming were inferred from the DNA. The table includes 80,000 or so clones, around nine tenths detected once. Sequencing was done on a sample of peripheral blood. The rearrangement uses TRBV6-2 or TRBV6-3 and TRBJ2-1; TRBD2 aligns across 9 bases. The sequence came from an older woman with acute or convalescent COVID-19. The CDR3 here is CASSSIRAGGDNEQFF. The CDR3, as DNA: TGTGCCAGCAGTTCCATCAGGGCGGGAGGGGACAATGAGCAGTTCTTC.